Listed below are T cell receptor beta chains from one sample, sequenced in a study of blood T cells in healthy people across ages. TCRdb re-called the 5' RACE reads with MiXCR, one entry per CDR3 protein. The sample holds roughly 700,000 distinct CDR3 sequences, 20% to 25% seen once. These data also formed part of another study, on T cells of mothers and their children.

The material sequenced was blood. The receptors shown here come from a boy aged 5 to 17 in good health. Each CDR3 is given with its conserved first and last residue. Fields, in order: V gene, CDR3 length, CDR3 protein.

V gene: TRBV24-1; CDR3 length: 13; CDR3 protein: CATSDLKLGEQFF
V gene: TRBV7-3; CDR3 length: 15; CDR3 protein: CASSFASGIVNEQFF
V gene: TRBV15; CDR3 length: 12; CDR3 protein: CATKRGTGELFF
V gene: TRBV6-5; CDR3 length: 15; CDR3 protein: CASSYGAGGQETQYF
V gene: TRBV7-2; CDR3 length: 14; CDR3 protein: CASSLKGATTEAFF
V gene: TRBV24-1; CDR3 length: 13; CDR3 protein: CATSGGSGGKLFF
V gene: TRBV5-1; CDR3 length: 14; CDR3 protein: CASSRRQYQETQYF
V gene: TRBV4-3; CDR3 length: 15; CDR3 protein: CASSQDGDRGSPLHF
V gene: TRBV6-5; CDR3 length: 16; CDR3 protein: CASSSRTEGNNSPLHF
V gene: TRBV28; CDR3 length: 15; CDR3 protein: CASSPRLAGGNEQYF
V gene: TRBV29-1; CDR3 length: 15; CDR3 protein: CSVEDLQDLNTEAFF
V gene: TRBV20-1; CDR3 length: 15; CDR3 protein: CRPAGLAGARNEQFF
V gene: TRBV9; CDR3 length: 14; CDR3 protein: CASSPARGTYEQYF
V gene: TRBV7-2; CDR3 length: 12; CDR3 protein: CASAQRSYEQYF
V gene: TRBV15; CDR3 length: 15; CDR3 protein: CATSKEAGWTYEQYF
V gene: TRBV5-1; CDR3 length: 15; CDR3 protein: CASSSEGRLVDTQYF
V gene: TRBV29-1; CDR3 length: 12; CDR3 protein: CSVPRNTGELFF